One T cell receptor beta chain is described in this entry. This entry comes from a study of blood T cell repertoires in COVID-19. Original analysis: Reference gene primer amplification gave estimated nucleated cell counts. The table came from immunoSEQ multiplex PCR; TCRdb's copy has only in-frame clones and leaves some out. Clonal size and the V and J genes are those of that table, whereas D and trimming came from the DNA. The sample has more than 300,000 clones; about nine tenths are singletons. Material for sequencing was peripheral blood. This clonotype was sampled from a woman in her thirties with COVID-19, enrolled during active disease.

The CDR3 DNA reads TGTGCCAGCTTAGACAGGGCACAAATGAACACTGAAGCTTTCTTT. Translation gives CASLDRAQMNTEAFF. This sequence joins TRBV2 and TRBJ1-1; 7 positions agree with TRBD1. From germline, CDR1 is SNHLY and CDR2 FYNNEI. This CDR3 has 15 amino acids. V trimming: 8 bases; J trimming: 0 bases; junction bases outside the gene matches: 9.